This entry lists 29 T cell receptor beta chains sequenced from one sample in a study of PD-L1 blockade in urothelial cancer. The time point: pretreatment peripheral blood. Libraries were prepared by immunoSEQ multiplex PCR; TCRdb keeps only in-frame clonotypes and omits some of them. The table lists around 71,000 clones, about 85% of them singletons, with roughly 7.3% in the top ten. Sequenced material: PBMCs, taken around atezolizumab (anti-PD-L1) treatment. The receptors were gathered from a man in his forties with urothelial cancer.

This chain uses TRBV9 with TRBJ2-7; D uncertain. V was clipped by 4 bases and J by 5 bases, with 13 bases between them. Germline CDR1 is SGDLS and CDR2 is YYNGEE. The CDR3 consists of 13 residues. The CDR3 DNA reads TGTGCCAGCAGCCCTGGGCCTTACGACGAGCAGTACTTC. Protein: CASSPGPYDEQYF. The entire variable domain, with the rest obtained from reference TRBV9 and TRBJ2-7, is as follows: DSGVTQTPKHLITATGQRVTLRCSPRSGDLSVYWYQQSLDQGLQFLIQYYNGEERAKGNILERFSAQQFPDLHSELNLSSLELGDSALYFCASSPGPYDEQYFGPGTRLTVT.

The V gene is TRBV10-3, the J gene TRBJ1-1; 8 bases are shared with TRBD1. CDR1 is ENHRY and CDR2 is SYGVKD in the germline V gene. Trimming took 2 bases from V and 4 from J; bases not matched to a gene: 6. The CDR3 sequence is 15 residues long. In DNA form, the CDR3 reads TGTGCCATCAGTGAGAACCAGGGGGCAGGCACTGAAGCTTTCTTT. Translation gives CAISENQGAGTEAFF.

V and J are TRBV28 and TRBJ1-1; no definite D call. V was shortened by 2 bases and J by 2 bases, with 6 bases between the two germline ends. The CDR3 is 13 residues long. Germline CDR1 MDHEN, CDR2 SYDVKM. CDR3: CASSLQINTEAFF. The CDR3 DNA reads as TGTGCCAGCAGTTTACAGATAAACACTGAAGCTTTCTTT.

This sequence joins TRBV19 and TRBJ2-1, with a tentative D call TRBD2 (5 bases). The CDR3 length is 15 residues. V was pared by 0 bases and J by 2 bases, with 8 bases between. The germline gives CDR1 LNHDA, CDR2 SQIVND (reference sequence). The DNA of the CDR3 is TGTGCCAGTAGTATAGAGGACGGGGCCTACAATGAGCAGTTCTTC. This translates into CASSIEDGAYNEQFF.

The chain employs TRBV7-2 and TRBJ2-1, with TRBD1 matching 7 bases. CDR1 SGHTA and CDR2 FQGNSA come from the germline V gene. This CDR3 has 13 residues. Trimming at V came to 2 bases and at J to 8 bases, leaving 3 bases not matched to a gene. The CDR3 DNA sequence: TGTGCCAGCAGCTTAACAGGGGTAGATGAGCAGTTCTTC. This sequence encodes CASSLTGVDEQFF.

This clone appeared a single time. Other DNA sequences from this sample encode an identical CDR3 as well. The V gene is TRBV5-1, the J gene TRBJ2-1, with 9 bases fitting TRBD1. Germline-derived CDR1 and CDR2 are SGHRS and YFSETQ. V gave up 1 base and J gave up 0 bases; unmatched junction bases: 2. The CDR3 is made up of 16 amino acids. The CDR3 DNA is TGCGCCAGCAGCTTGCCGGGACAGGGCTCCTACAATGAGCAGTTCTTC. Translating gives CASSLPGQGSYNEQFF.

The rearrangement links TRBV15 to TRBJ2-1; D is possibly TRBD2 (7 bases). Germline CDR1 LNHNV, CDR2 YYDKDF (reference sequence). The length of the CDR3 is 15 residues. Trimming pared 1 base from V and 3 bases from J, leaving 10 bases between. The CDR3 DNA is TGTGCCACCAGCAGAGCAGCGGGACACTACAATGAGCAGTTCTTC. As protein: CATSRAAGHYNEQFF.

The chain uses TRBV5-4 and TRBJ1-5; no reliable D call. The CDR3 covers 15 residues. Germline lookup yields CDR1 SGHNT and CDR2 YYREEE (reference sequence). The V and J ends lost 4 bases and 3 bases respectively, with 14 bases between them. The CDR3 loop reads CASSVGGGLNQPQHF. In DNA form, the CDR3 reads TGTGCCAGCAGCGTTGGTGGCGGCCTCAATCAGCCCCAGCATTTT.

This chain links TRBV4-2 with TRBJ2-7; 8 bases are a match to TRBD1. The CDR3 is 16 amino acids. V lost 2 bases to trimming and J lost 5 bases; unmatched junction nucleotides: 11. Germline CDR1 and CDR2: LGHNA and YNFKEQ. In DNA form, the CDR3 reads TGTGCCAGCAGCCAACAGAACAGGGGGGTTCCGGACGAGCAGTACTTC. Amino acid sequence: CASSQQNRGVPDEQYF.

V is TRBV6-5 and J is TRBJ1-5; D is unresolved. The V end was cut by 0 bases, the J end by 4 bases, with 4 bases between. The CDR3 is 13 amino acids. Germline CDR1 MNHEY, CDR2 SVGAGI. Here the CDR3 reads CASSYSQNQPQHF. CDR3 DNA: TGTGCCAGCAGTTACTCCCAAAATCAGCCCCAGCATTTT.

CDR3 in DNA: TGTGCCAGCAGTTTTAGAAGCGGGGGGAGCACAGATACGCAGTATTTT. Amino acids: CASSFRSGGSTDTQYF. V gene TRBV28 combines with J gene TRBJ2-3; 9 bases line up with TRBD2. Germline CDR1 MDHEN, CDR2 SYDVKM. J was trimmed by 0 bases and V by 3 bases; bases with no gene match: 4. The CDR3 covers 16 residues.

This chain joins TRBV4-1 and TRBJ2-1, with TRBD2 matching over 9 bases. Trimming took 0 bases from V and 0 from J; bases not matched to a gene: 6. Germline V CDR1 and CDR2: MGHRA, YSYEKL. The CDR3 has 18 amino acids. The CDR3 here is CASSQELGGRASYNEQFF. Here the CDR3 DNA reads TGCGCCAGCAGCCAAGAATTGGGCGGGAGGGCCTCCTACAATGAGCAGTTCTTC.

This rearrangement joins TRBV9 to TRBJ2-7; D remains ambiguous. Trimming removed 3 bases from V and 3 bases from J, with 10 bases in between. The germline V gene encodes CDR1 SGDLS and CDR2 YYNGEE. This CDR3 has 13 amino acids. The CDR3 spells CASSGTPNYEQYF. DNA for the CDR3: TGTGCCAGCAGCGGCACTCCTAACTACGAGCAGTACTTC.

This clone occurred once. V and J are TRBV6-6 and TRBJ1-5, with 9 bases identical to TRBD1. The germline gives CDR1 MNHNY, CDR2 SVGAGI (reference sequence). Trimming cost V 8 bases and J 7 bases; bases outside gene matches: 15. CDR3 length equals 16 residues. In DNA, the CDR3 is TGTGCCAGCCGGGCCTCACAGGGGGCGGGGGACCAGCCCCAGCATTTT. This encodes CASRASQGAGDQPQHF.

The V gene is TRBV6-5, the J gene TRBJ2-7, with 10 bases that match TRBD2. In germline, CDR1 is MNHEY, CDR2 SVGAGI. With 8 bases clipped from V and 5 bases from J, the junction kept 6 bases outside the gene matches. CDR3 length: 13 amino acids. This CDR3 reads CASPAGGNHEQYF. The CDR3 nucleotides read TGTGCCAGCCCAGCGGGAGGGAACCACGAGCAGTACTTC.

V gene TRBV27 combines with J gene TRBJ1-2; TRBD1 is a possible D gene (5 bases). V lost 2 bases, J lost 3 bases, and 7 bases lay in between. The CDR3 spans 13 residues. CDR1 and CDR2 (germline): MNHEY, SMNVEV (reference sequence). This CDR3 reads CASSLGADYGYTF. The DNA for the CDR3 is TGTGCCAGCAGTTTAGGGGCGGACTATGGCTACACCTTC.

This clone was detected once. The CDR3, as DNA: TGTGCCTGGAGTGTGGGGCTAGCGGAGAGGGTAGATACGCAGTATTTT. Amino acid sequence: CAWSVGLAERVDTQYF. V and J are TRBV30 and TRBJ2-3, with TRBD2 matching over 7 bases. The V and J ends lost 0 bases and 5 bases, in that order; junction bases with no gene match: 11. The CDR3 sequence is 16 residues long. CDR1 and CDR2 (germline): GTSNPN, SVGIG (reference sequence).

V usage is TRBV15 and J usage is TRBJ2-1; TRBD2 aligns across 9 bases. The CDR3 is made up of 20 amino acids. V was pared by 0 bases and J by 1 base, with 13 bases of the junction left unmatched. Germline loops: CDR1 LNHNV, CDR2 YYDKDF (reference sequence). Here the CDR3 DNA reads TGTGCCACCAGCAGAGATTTACTAGCGGGCTTTATCAATTCCTACAATGAGCAGTTCTTC. Amino acid sequence: CATSRDLLAGFINSYNEQFF.

The chain joins TRBV19 to TRBJ1-5; D is undetermined. Per the germline V gene, CDR1 is LNHDA and CDR2 is SQIVND (reference sequence). With 2 bases removed from V and 1 base from J, the gap between germline ends came to 6 bases. CDR3 length equals 14 residues. CDR3 loop: CASSISGSNQPQHF. The CDR3 DNA reads as TGTGCCAGTAGTATAAGCGGGAGCAATCAGCCCCAGCATTTT.

The rearrangement uses TRBV7-2 and TRBJ2-1; 7 bases agree with TRBD2. CDR3 size: 15 residues. Germline V CDR1 and CDR2: SGHTA, FQGNSA. V lost 1 base and J lost 7; bases outside the gene matches: 7. CDR3: CASSLGKGGENEQFF. CDR3 nucleotides: TGTGCCAGCAGCTTAGGTAAGGGAGGGGAAAATGAGCAGTTCTTC.

The chain recombines TRBV6-5 with TRBJ2-1; 8 bases are a match to TRBD1. The CDR3 is 14 residues long. Germline V gives CDR1 MNHEY, CDR2 SVGAGI. The trim removed 4 bases at V and 6 bases at J, leaving 5 bases unmatched. The CDR3, as DNA: TGTGCCAGCAGTTTGAGGACAGGGTTCAATGAGCAGTTCTTC. As protein: CASSLRTGFNEQFF.

This clone showed up just a few times. The rearrangement uses TRBV19 and TRBJ1-1, with unresolved D. Trimming removed 0 bases at V and 3 bases at J, with 8 bases between. The CDR3 is 14 amino acids. Per germline, CDR1 LNHDA and CDR2 SQIVND (reference sequence). CDR3 in DNA: TGTGCCAGTAGTATAGAAGGGAGGTACACTGAAGCTTTCTTT. It encodes CASSIEGRYTEAFF.

The chain has TRBV5-1 and TRBJ2-3, with TRBD2 matching over 9 bases. Per germline, CDR1 SGHRS and CDR2 YFSETQ. CDR3 length equals 14 residues. V dropped 6 bases and J dropped 2; count of bases not matched to a gene: 4. The CDR3 here is CASNSGRYTDTQYF. The CDR3, as DNA: TGCGCCAGCAATAGCGGGAGATACACAGATACGCAGTATTTT.

The V gene is TRBV4-2, the J gene TRBJ2-1; TRBD2 is a possible D gene (7 bases). Trimming removed 4 bases from V and 6 bases from J, with 16 bases in between. This CDR3 is built from 15 residues. Germline CDR1 and CDR2: LGHNA and YNFKEQ. CDR3 in amino acids: CASSRGAGEFNEQFF. In nucleotides, the CDR3 is TGTGCCAGCAGCCGGGGGGCGGGAGAGTTCAATGAGCAGTTCTTC.

The V and J genes are TRBV7-9 and TRBJ2-2; TRBD1 aligns across 9 bases. J lost 4 bases, V lost 6 bases, and 9 bases had no gene match. The length of the CDR3 is 16 residues. Germline V CDR1 and CDR2: SEHNR, FQNEAQ (reference sequence). The CDR3 nucleotides read TGTGCCAGCAGGAAAACCGGGACAGGGTCCACCGGGGAGCTGTTTTTT. Its protein is CASRKTGTGSTGELFF.

This sequence joins TRBV25-1 and TRBJ2-3; 11 bases align to TRBD2. Trimming took 5 bases from V and 5 from J; bases not matched to a gene: 3. The germline V gene has CDR1 MGHDK and CDR2 SYGVNS. This CDR3 is built from 14 residues. The CDR3 sequence is CASSISGRGDTQYF. CDR3 sequence (DNA): TGTGCCAGCAGTATTAGCGGGAGGGGAGATACGCAGTATTTT.

The chain combines TRBV29-1 with TRBJ2-1; D not certain. The V end lost 0 bases, the J end lost 0 bases, and 9 bases lay between the germline ends. Germline CDR1 and CDR2: SQVTM and ANQGSEA. The CDR3 has 15 residues. CDR3 DNA: TGCAGCGTTGAAGACCGACACTCCTCCTACAATGAGCAGTTCTTC. Its translation: CSVEDRHSSYNEQFF.

The rearrangement links TRBV6-5 to TRBJ1-2; TRBD1 is a possible D gene (6 bases). This CDR3 contains 10 residues. Trimming pared 10 bases from V and 6 bases from J, leaving 9 bases between. The germline gives CDR1 MNHEY, CDR2 SVGAGI. CDR3 region: CATYRDGYTF. Here the CDR3 DNA reads TGTGCCACCTACAGGGATGGCTACACCTTC.

V is TRBV4-1 and J is TRBJ2-2, with D possibly TRBD1 on 6 matching bases. The CDR3 contains 15 residues. Germline assignment: CDR1 MGHRA and CDR2 YSYEKL. V was shortened by 6 bases and J by 2 bases, with 13 bases between the two germline ends. The CDR3 sequence is CASRGAPSNTGELFF. The CDR3 region has the DNA TGCGCCAGCAGGGGGGCTCCATCAAACACCGGGGAGCTGTTTTTT.